These 26 T cell receptor beta chains came from one sample sequenced in a study of T cells and copy number aberrations in small-cell lung cancer. The method was immunoSEQ multiplex PCR; TCRdb's version includes in-frame clones alone and lacks a portion of them. This table holds 7,500 or so clones, roughly 82% found once. Sequenced: normal tissue next to the tumor. These receptors came from a woman in her forties or fifties with small cell lung cancer.

CDR3 coding DNA: TGTGCCAGCACAAACAGTCCACAGGGCCAAGAGACCCAGTACTTC. It yields the protein CASTNSPQGQETQYF. The gene calls are TRBV6-5 and TRBJ2-5, with a weak D call TRBD1 (6 bases). The germline V gene encodes CDR1 MNHEY and CDR2 SVGAGI. V was shortened by 7 bases and J by 1 base, with 16 bases between the two germline ends. The CDR3 sequence is 15 residues long.

This clone has only a few counts. The rearrangement uses TRBV4-3 and TRBJ2-7; maybe TRBD1 (6 bases). V shed 2 bases and J shed 0 bases, with 11 bases lying between them. Looked up from germline, CDR1 is LGHNA and CDR2 is YSLEER. CDR3 length: 15 residues. CDR3 coding DNA: TGCGCCAGCAGCCAATACCGGGACATCTCCTACGAGCAGTACTTC. Translated: CASSQYRDISYEQYF.

The chain joins TRBV15 to TRBJ2-7; 10 bases are shared with TRBD1. The CDR3 spans 15 residues. CDR1 and CDR2 (germline): LNHNV, YYDKDF (reference sequence). Unmatched junction bases numbered 9, after V lost 3 bases and J lost 7 bases. CDR3 nucleotide sequence: TGTGCCACCAGCAGGGCCGGGACAGGGGTGTTAGAGCAGTACTTC. It codes for CATSRAGTGVLEQYF.

The chain joins TRBV7-3 to TRBJ2-5; 11 nucleotides match TRBD1. V trimming: 5 bases; J trimming: 5 bases; junction bases outside the gene matches: 10. The length of the CDR3 is 16 residues. Germline lookup yields CDR1 SGHTA and CDR2 FQGTGA. The CDR3 reads CASSPGQGALGETQYF. As DNA, the CDR3 is TGTGCCAGCAGCCCTGGACAGGGGGCGCTGGGGGAGACCCAGTACTTC.

The chain combines TRBV10-2 with TRBJ2-5; a possible D gene is TRBD1 (7 bases). With 3 bases removed from V and 5 bases from J, the gap between germline ends came to 13 bases. This CDR3 comprises 14 residues. Germline V CDR1 and CDR2: WSHSY, SAAADI. The CDR3: CASSDSGGGETQYF. CDR3 nucleotide sequence: TGCGCCAGCAGTGATTCAGGGGGAGGCGAGACCCAGTACTTC.

Comments on this clone: One end of the junction does not line up with germline, which may come from a read error. CDR3 protein: CTSSQGTGNYGYTF. CDR3 DNA: TGTACCAGCAGCCAAGGGACAGGGAACTATGGCTACACCTTC. J is TRBJ1-2 and V is TRBV13; TRBD1 matches at 9 bases. CDR1 is PRHDT, CDR2 FYEKMQ, per germline (reference sequence). CDR3 length: 14 amino acids.

This chain joins TRBV18 and TRBJ2-7; possible D gene TRBD1, 5 bases. The germline V gene encodes CDR1 KGHSH and CDR2 LQKENI. The CDR3 covers 12 residues. Trimming cost V 4 bases and J 12 bases, with 16 bases left between them. The CDR3 nucleotides are TGTGCCAGCTCACTAAATGGGGCGCGGCCGTACTTC. Translating it yields CASSLNGARPYF.

The gene calls are TRBV9 and TRBJ1-1; 7 bases map to TRBD1. The CDR3 is 16 amino acids. The trim removed 0 bases at V and 3 bases at J, leaving 8 bases unmatched. Germline lookup yields CDR1 SGDLS and CDR2 YYNGEE. The CDR3 DNA sequence: TGTGCCAGCAGCGTAGGGCAGGGGGGTTGGGACACTGAAGCTTTCTTT. Its protein is CASSVGQGGWDTEAFF.

The CDR3 is CASSLGFEQYF. The CDR3 DNA sequence: TGTGCCAGCAGCTTGGGGTTCGAGCAGTACTTC. V and J are TRBV5-6 and TRBJ2-7, with D unresolved. From germline, CDR1 is SGHDT and CDR2 YYEEEE. CDR3 length equals 11 residues. V dropped 0 bases and J dropped 6 bases, with 4 bases sitting between them.

This chain links TRBV15 with TRBJ2-4; TRBD2 is a possible D gene (6 bases). Deletions cut 0 bases from V and 0 bases from J, with 12 bases between. Germline CDR1 is LNHNV and CDR2 is YYDKDF (reference sequence). The CDR3 is 17 amino acids. CDR3 sequence reads: CATSRELSGIAKNIQYF. CDR3 DNA: TGTGCCACCAGCAGAGAACTTAGCGGAATAGCCAAAAACATTCAGTACTTC. Together with reference TRBV15 and TRBJ2-4, the CDR3 gives the full variable domain: DAMVIQNPRYQVTQFGKPVTLSCSQTLNHNVMYWYQQKSSQAPKLLFHYYDKDFNNEADTPDNFQSRRPNTSFCFLDIRSPGLGDTAMYLCATSRELSGIAKNIQYFGAGTRLSVL.

The V and J genes are TRBV28 and TRBJ2-5; D may be TRBD1 or TRBD2 (5 bases each). V dropped 7 bases and J dropped 7 bases, with 13 bases sitting between them. The CDR3 totals 12 residues. Looked up from germline, CDR1 is MDHEN and CDR2 is SYDVKM. The CDR3 region has the DNA TGTGCCAGCATGTCCCCGAGGGGGACCCAGTACTTC. Protein sequence: CASMSPRGTQYF.

V gene TRBV7-6 combines with J gene TRBJ2-5, with 7 nucleotides matching TRBD2. The CDR3 sequence is 17 residues long. From germline, CDR1 is SGHVS and CDR2 FNYEAQ. V trimming: 2 bases; J trimming: 2 bases; junction bases outside the gene matches: 11. The CDR3 is CASSLMSGGRGQETQYF. As DNA, the CDR3 is TGTGCCAGCAGCTTAATGTCGGGAGGACGAGGTCAAGAGACCCAGTACTTC.

This chain joins TRBV18 and TRBJ2-7; no clear D gene. From germline, CDR1 is KGHSH and CDR2 LQKENI. V lost 3 bases, J lost 0 bases, and 3 bases lay in between. The CDR3 runs to 12 residues. In DNA, the CDR3 is TGTGCCAGCTCACCGAGCTCCTACGAGCAGTACTTC. Residues: CASSPSSYEQYF.

The chain links TRBV19 to TRBJ2-1; maybe TRBD2 (5 bases). V lost 4 bases to trimming and J lost 2 bases, with 18 bases between them. Germline V gene sequence: CDR1 LNHDA, CDR2 SQIVND (reference sequence). There are 17 residues in the CDR3. The CDR3 loop is CASSTQARAVPYNEQFF. As DNA, the CDR3 is TGTGCCAGTAGTACCCAGGCGAGGGCAGTACCCTACAATGAGCAGTTCTTC.

The chain couples TRBV28 to TRBJ2-5, with 14 bases matching TRBD2. The V gene end was trimmed by 3 bases and the J gene end by 2 bases; junction bases not matched to a gene: 8. The V gene's germline CDR1 is MDHEN and CDR2 SYDVKM. This CDR3 spans 18 amino acids. The CDR3 sequence is CASSLGTSGSWVQETQYF. The CDR3, as DNA: TGTGCCAGCAGTTTGGGGACTAGCGGGAGTTGGGTTCAAGAGACCCAGTACTTC.

The sample holds a few counts of this clone. V and J are TRBV4-2 and TRBJ2-1; weak D call: TRBD2 (7 bases). This CDR3 region has 17 residues. Looked up from germline, CDR1 is LGHNA and CDR2 is YNFKEQ. The V and J ends lost 0 bases and 8 bases respectively, with 20 bases between them. The CDR3 coding sequence is TGTGCCAGCAGCCAAGAACAGGGCGGGAGCGGTATCGATGAGCAGTTCTTC. Translated: CASSQEQGGSGIDEQFF.

The J gene is TRBJ1-1, the V gene TRBV4-3; D is ambiguous. V lost 4 bases to trimming and J lost 5 bases, with 11 bases between them. CDR1 LGHNA and CDR2 YSLEER come from the germline V gene. The CDR3 has 13 amino acids. DNA for the CDR3: TGCGCCAGCAGCCCCCCAGGTAATACTGAAGCTTTCTTT. Residues: CASSPPGNTEAFF.

The rearrangement joins TRBV15 to TRBJ2-1, with no clear D. CDR3 size: 13 residues. V was cut by 4 bases and J by 3 bases, with 7 bases left in between. Germline CDR1 LNHNV, CDR2 YYDKDF (reference sequence). CDR3 loop: CATSIDHYNEQFF. The CDR3 DNA is TGTGCCACCAGCATAGATCACTACAATGAGCAGTTCTTC.

The chain has TRBV4-1 and TRBJ2-2, with 8 bases lining up with TRBD2. The germline gives CDR1 MGHRA, CDR2 YSYEKL. The ends lost 1 base at V and 4 bases at J; junction bases unmatched: 8. The CDR3 runs to 17 residues. CDR3 sequence (DNA): TGCGCCAGCAGCCAAGGAGCGGGAGTTAGTGGCACCGGGGAGCTGTTTTTT. This encodes CASSQGAGVSGTGELFF.

This clone was found once. The chain is built from TRBV5-1 and TRBJ2-3; TRBD2 is a possible D gene (5 bases). Germline CDR1 SGHRS, CDR2 YFSETQ. The V and J ends lost 0 bases and 4 bases respectively, with 15 bases between them. CDR3 size: 16 residues. For the CDR3, the DNA is TGCGCCAGCAGCTTGGGGGCGGGCGCGGTAGCAGATACGCAGTATTTT. Translating gives CASSLGAGAVADTQYF.

J is TRBJ2-1 and V is TRBV18, with 10 bases identical to TRBD2. The CDR3 totals 15 residues. The trim removed 2 bases at V and 6 bases at J, leaving 4 bases unmatched. CDR1 and CDR2 from the germline V gene are KGHSH and LQKENI. CDR3 sequence reads: CASSPTASGSNEQFF. For the CDR3, the DNA is TGTGCCAGCTCACCAACGGCTAGCGGGAGCAATGAGCAGTTCTTC.

In its sample, this clone was seen a few times. The rearrangement joins TRBV5-1 to TRBJ2-6; no clear D gene. V was trimmed by 2 bases and J by 3 bases, leaving 3 bases between them. The CDR3 runs to 13 residues. Germline V gene data show CDR1 as SGHRS and CDR2 as YFSETQ. The CDR3 loop reads CASSFGGANVLTF. The CDR3, as DNA: TGCGCCAGCAGCTTCGGTGGGGCCAACGTCCTGACTTTC.

V gene TRBV2 combines with J gene TRBJ2-7; D is uncertain. V was trimmed by 4 bases and J by 4 bases, leaving 14 bases between them. There are 14 residues in the CDR3. Germline CDR1 SNHLY, CDR2 FYNNEI. The CDR3, as DNA: TGTGCCAGCAGTGGGACCCGGATTCGGTACGAGCAGTACTTC. It yields the protein CASSGTRIRYEQYF. The whole variable domain, remainder taken from reference TRBV2 and TRBJ2-7, is EPEVTQTPSHQVTQMGQEVILRCVPISNHLYFYWYRQILGQKVEFLVSFYNNEISEKSEIFDDQFSVERPDGSNFTLKIRSTKLEDSAMYFCASSGTRIRYEQYFGPGTRLTVT.

As DNA, the CDR3 is TGCGCCAGCAGCCAAGAGTCCAGGGGGGTAAGGGGCTACACCTTC. Translation: CASSQESRGVRGYTF. The chain couples TRBV4-1 to TRBJ1-2; 7 bases line up with TRBD1. CDR3 length: 15 residues. Unmatched junction bases numbered 9, after V lost 0 bases and J lost 8 bases. Per germline, CDR1 MGHRA and CDR2 YSYEKL.

The chain links TRBV4-1 to TRBJ2-3; D is uncertain. Trimming removed 4 bases from V and 0 bases from J, with 11 bases in between. Germline V gives CDR1 MGHRA, CDR2 YSYEKL. This CDR3 region has 15 residues. The CDR3 protein is CASSRDPISTDTQYF. DNA for the CDR3: TGCGCCAGCAGCCGCGATCCTATCAGCACAGATACGCAGTATTTT.

This rearrangement joins TRBV10-3 to TRBJ1-1, with 8 bases matching TRBD1. V gave up 0 bases and J gave up 1 base; unmatched junction bases: 7. The CDR3 is made up of 17 amino acids. The germline V gene has CDR1 ENHRY and CDR2 SYGVKD. This CDR3 is CAISESIRGQGNTEAFF. CDR3 DNA: TGTGCCATCAGTGAGTCGATCAGGGGGCAGGGGAACACTGAAGCTTTCTTT.